A selection of T cell receptor beta chains follows, all from one sample in a study of glioma-infiltrating T cells after dendritic cell vaccination. This table comes from immunoSEQ multiplex PCR, and its TCRdb copy is limited to in-frame clones, with some not included. The sample holds roughly 80,000 clones, about 90% seen once. Sequences were derived from blood, sampled before dendritic cell vaccination. These receptors were collected from a human donor with glioblastoma. Each CDR3 is given with its conserved first and last residue. The order of the fields is J gene, D gene, clone size, V gene, CDR3 protein, CDR3 DNA. D genes are given only for firm matches. Size values are once, few and many counts, or a class for expanded clones, and some rows have none.

j_gene: TRBJ1-5; d_gene: NA; abundance: NA; v_gene: TRBV27; CDR3aa: CASSLGVNQPQHF; CDR3nt: TGTGCCAGCAGTCTGGGAGTCAATCAGCCCCAGCATTTT
j_gene: TRBJ1-1; d_gene: TRBD1; abundance: NA; v_gene: TRBV10-3; CDR3aa: CAISAGQEDTEAFF; CDR3nt: TGTGCCATCAGTGCAGGACAGGAGGACACTGAAGCTTTCTTT
j_gene: TRBJ2-7; d_gene: TRBD1; abundance: NA; v_gene: TRBV2; CDR3aa: CASRPGQATYEQYF; CDR3nt: TGTGCCAGCCGACCGGGACAGGCGACCTACGAGCAGTACTTC
j_gene: TRBJ2-7; d_gene: NA; abundance: NA; v_gene: TRBV10-3; CDR3aa: CAISEAGRGYEQYF; CDR3nt: TGTGCCATCAGTGAGGCGGGCAGGGGCTACGAGCAGTACTTC
j_gene: TRBJ2-1; d_gene: TRBD2; abundance: NA; v_gene: TRBV5-1; CDR3aa: CASSLTGLAGEDEQFF; CDR3nt: TGCGCCAGCAGCTTGACGGGACTAGCGGGGGAGGATGAGCAGTTCTTC
j_gene: TRBJ2-3; d_gene: TRBD2; abundance: NA; v_gene: TRBV5-1; CDR3aa: CASNSGATVSTDTQYF; CDR3nt: TGCGCCAGCAATAGCGGGGCCACAGTCAGCACAGATACGCAGTATTTT
j_gene: TRBJ1-5; d_gene: TRBD1; abundance: once; v_gene: TRBV27; CDR3aa: CASSLSTGSIDQPQHF; CDR3nt: TGTGCCAGCAGCTTATCGACAGGGTCCATAGATCAGCCCCAGCATTTT
j_gene: TRBJ2-5; d_gene: NA; abundance: NA; v_gene: TRBV29-1; CDR3aa: CSADREAETQYF; CDR3nt: TGCAGCGCTGACAGGGAGGCAGAGACCCAGTACTTC
j_gene: TRBJ2-3; d_gene: NA; abundance: few; v_gene: TRBV4-1; CDR3aa: CASSPLVVRITDTQYF; CDR3nt: TGCGCCAGCAGCCCGCTTGTCGTCAGGATCACAGATACGCAGTATTTT
j_gene: TRBJ1-2; d_gene: NA; abundance: NA; v_gene: TRBV4-1; CDR3aa: CASSQDDRSGYGYTF; CDR3nt: TGCGCCAGCAGCCAAGATGACAGATCCGGCTATGGCTACACCTTC
j_gene: TRBJ2-2; d_gene: NA; abundance: NA; v_gene: TRBV5-4; CDR3aa: CASIPDGKNTGELFF; CDR3nt: TGTGCCAGCATCCCCGACGGGAAGAACACCGGGGAGCTGTTTTTT
j_gene: TRBJ2-2; d_gene: NA; abundance: NA; v_gene: TRBV5-1; CDR3aa: CASSFGTLSGELFF; CDR3nt: TGCGCCAGCAGCTTCGGGACTTTATCCGGGGAGCTGTTTTTT
j_gene: TRBJ1-2; d_gene: TRBD1; abundance: once; v_gene: TRBV2; CDR3aa: CATGTDLPYGYTF; CDR3nt: TGTGCCACCGGGACAGACTTACCCTATGGCTACACCTTC
j_gene: TRBJ2-7; d_gene: NA; abundance: NA; v_gene: TRBV2; CDR3aa: CASSAGIEQYF; CDR3nt: TGTGCCAGCAGTGCGGGGATCGAGCAGTACTTC
j_gene: TRBJ2-1; d_gene: TRBD2; abundance: NA; v_gene: TRBV29-1; CDR3aa: CSGQLAGEYNEQFF; CDR3nt: TGCAGCGGCCAACTAGCGGGAGAGTACAATGAGCAGTTCTTC
j_gene: TRBJ1-1; d_gene: NA; abundance: NA; v_gene: TRBV27; CDR3aa: CASSSPTANTEAFF; CDR3nt: TGTGCCAGCAGTTCGCCGACAGCGAACACTGAAGCTTTCTTT
j_gene: TRBJ2-3; d_gene: TRBD1; abundance: NA; v_gene: TRBV19; CDR3aa: CASSIVGTGWGSTDTQYF; CDR3nt: TGTGCCAGTAGTATAGTCGGGACAGGGTGGGGGAGCACAGATACGCAGTATTTT
j_gene: TRBJ1-2; d_gene: TRBD1; abundance: NA; v_gene: TRBV5-4; CDR3aa: CASSTGQISYGYTF; CDR3nt: TGTGCCAGCAGCACGGGACAGATCTCCTATGGCTACACCTTC
j_gene: TRBJ2-1; d_gene: NA; abundance: NA; v_gene: TRBV14; CDR3aa: CASSQDLGLMSYEQFF; CDR3nt: TGTGCCAGCAGCCAAGATCTTGGCCTTATGTCGTATGAGCAGTTCTTC
j_gene: TRBJ1-4; d_gene: NA; abundance: NA; v_gene: TRBV9; CDR3aa: CASSEGPGAGLFF; CDR3nt: TGTGCCAGCAGCGAGGGCCCCGGCGCGGGACTGTTTTTT
j_gene: TRBJ1-1; d_gene: NA; abundance: NA; v_gene: TRBV11-3; CDR3aa: CASSLNRMNTEAFF; CDR3nt: TGTGCCAGCAGCTTAAACAGGATGAACACTGAAGCTTTCTTT
j_gene: TRBJ2-3; d_gene: TRBD1; abundance: NA; v_gene: TRBV11-2; CDR3aa: CASSLGTGNTDTQYF; CDR3nt: TGTGCCAGCAGCTTAGGGACAGGGAACACAGATACGCAGTATTTT
j_gene: TRBJ1-2; d_gene: NA; abundance: once; v_gene: TRBV19; CDR3aa: CASSTEVGYGYTF; CDR3nt: TGTGCCAGTAGTACCGAGGTTGGGTATGGCTACACCTTC
j_gene: TRBJ1-3; d_gene: TRBD1; abundance: NA; v_gene: TRBV5-4; CDR3aa: CASSSTGAGNTIYF; CDR3nt: TGTGCCAGCAGTTCCACAGGGGCTGGAAACACCATATATTTT
j_gene: TRBJ2-7; d_gene: NA; abundance: NA; v_gene: TRBV27; CDR3aa: CASSAHKNEQYF; CDR3nt: TGTGCCAGCAGTGCCCACAAAAACGAGCAGTACTTC
j_gene: TRBJ2-3; d_gene: TRBD1; abundance: NA; v_gene: TRBV11-2; CDR3aa: CASSGGQGFGTDTQYF; CDR3nt: TGTGCCAGCAGCGGGGGACAGGGGTTTGGCACAGATACGCAGTATTTT
j_gene: TRBJ2-3; d_gene: TRBD1; abundance: NA; v_gene: TRBV18; CDR3aa: CASSPRTGGPKDTQYF; CDR3nt: TGTGCCAGCTCACCCCGGACAGGGGGCCCGAAGGATACGCAGTATTTT
j_gene: TRBJ2-5; d_gene: TRBD2; abundance: NA; v_gene: TRBV19; CDR3aa: CASSKFSGSRQETQYF; CDR3nt: TGTGCCAGTAGTAAATTTAGCGGGAGTCGCCAAGAGACCCAGTACTTC
j_gene: TRBJ1-1; d_gene: NA; abundance: NA; v_gene: TRBV6-6; CDR3aa: CASSGTEGTEAFF; CDR3nt: TGTGCCAGCAGTGGCACGGAGGGCACTGAAGCTTTCTTT
j_gene: TRBJ1-6; d_gene: TRBD1; abundance: NA; v_gene: TRBV2; CDR3aa: CASRGQELSPLHF; CDR3nt: TGTGCCAGCAGGGGACAGGAACTTTCACCCCTCCACTTT
j_gene: TRBJ1-3; d_gene: NA; abundance: NA; v_gene: TRBV6-5; CDR3aa: CASSYSRGYGNTIYF; CDR3nt: TGTGCCAGCAGTTACTCGCGGGGTTATGGAAACACCATATATTTT
j_gene: TRBJ2-5; d_gene: NA; abundance: once; v_gene: TRBV13; CDR3aa: CASSPPAGTQYF; CDR3nt: TGTGCCAGCAGCCCGCCCGCGGGGACCCAGTACTTC
j_gene: TRBJ2-7; d_gene: NA; abundance: NA; v_gene: TRBV4-1; CDR3aa: CASSPGGPYEQYF; CDR3nt: TGCGCCAGCAGCCCAGGGGGGCCCTACGAGCAGTACTTC
j_gene: TRBJ2-3; d_gene: TRBD2; abundance: NA; v_gene: TRBV4-2; CDR3aa: CASSSDGGASTDTQYF; CDR3nt: TGTGCCAGCAGCAGTGACGGGGGGGCTAGCACAGATACGCAGTATTTT
j_gene: TRBJ2-7; d_gene: NA; abundance: NA; v_gene: TRBV5-6; CDR3aa: CASSEEIVSYEQYF; CDR3nt: TGTGCCAGCAGCGAAGAGATCGTCTCCTACGAGCAGTACTTC
j_gene: TRBJ1-2; d_gene: NA; abundance: NA; v_gene: TRBV10-3; CDR3aa: CAISRTAQSNYGYTF; CDR3nt: TGTGCCATCAGCCGGACAGCTCAATCTAACTATGGCTACACCTTC
j_gene: TRBJ2-1; d_gene: TRBD1; abundance: NA; v_gene: TRBV7-3; CDR3aa: CASSPDRENEQFF; CDR3nt: TGTGCCAGCAGCCCGGACAGGGAGAATGAGCAGTTCTTC
j_gene: TRBJ2-3; d_gene: TRBD1; abundance: once; v_gene: TRBV2; CDR3aa: CASRRDSNTDTQYF; CDR3nt: TGTGCCAGCCGCCGGGACAGCAACACAGATACGCAGTATTTT
j_gene: TRBJ1-2; d_gene: NA; abundance: NA; v_gene: TRBV10-2; CDR3aa: CASSDQRTLGGYTF; CDR3nt: TGCGCCAGCAGTGATCAGAGGACTCTGGGGGGCTACACCTTC
j_gene: TRBJ1-3; d_gene: NA; abundance: NA; v_gene: TRBV6-1; CDR3aa: CASSPVAGPRNTIYF; CDR3nt: TGTGCCAGCAGCCCAGTCGCGGGTCCAAGAAACACCATATATTTT
j_gene: TRBJ2-1; d_gene: TRBD2; abundance: NA; v_gene: TRBV6-1; CDR3aa: CASSERETRDEQFF; CDR3nt: TGTGCCAGCAGTGAGCGGGAGACGAGGGATGAGCAGTTCTTC
j_gene: TRBJ1-5; d_gene: TRBD1; abundance: once; v_gene: TRBV27; CDR3aa: CASSRTGGPQHF; CDR3nt: TGTGCCAGCAGTCGGACAGGAGGCCCCCAGCATTTT
j_gene: TRBJ1-4; d_gene: NA; abundance: NA; v_gene: TRBV2; CDR3aa: CASSSPGPPGGEKLFF; CDR3nt: TGTGCCAGCAGTTCTCCTGGACCCCCGGGGGGTGAAAAACTGTTTTTT
j_gene: TRBJ1-4; d_gene: NA; abundance: once; v_gene: TRBV2; CDR3aa: CASRNSNNEKLFF; CDR3nt: TGTGCCAGCAGGAACAGCAATAATGAAAAACTGTTTTTT
j_gene: TRBJ2-5; d_gene: TRBD2; abundance: once; v_gene: TRBV7-3; CDR3aa: CASSRASGVTPGETQYF; CDR3nt: TGTGCCAGCAGCAGAGCTAGCGGGGTCACCCCCGGAGAGACCCAGTACTTC
j_gene: TRBJ2-1; d_gene: TRBD1; abundance: NA; v_gene: TRBV10-1; CDR3aa: CASSRDRGQQFF; CDR3nt: TGCGCCAGCAGCCGGGACAGGGGGCAGCAGTTCTTC
j_gene: TRBJ1-1; d_gene: TRBD1; abundance: few; v_gene: TRBV6-5; CDR3aa: CASRGQVGRAFF; CDR3nt: TGTGCCAGCAGGGGACAGGTGGGAAGGGCTTTCTTT
j_gene: TRBJ2-7; d_gene: TRBD1; abundance: NA; v_gene: TRBV5-1; CDR3aa: CASSSGQGAGEQYF; CDR3nt: TGCGCCAGCAGCTCTGGACAGGGGGCGGGAGAGCAGTACTTC
j_gene: TRBJ2-1; d_gene: NA; abundance: NA; v_gene: TRBV5-1; CDR3aa: CASKSRIDNEQFF; CDR3nt: TGCGCCAGCAAAAGTAGAATAGACAATGAGCAGTTCTTC
j_gene: TRBJ1-2; d_gene: NA; abundance: NA; v_gene: TRBV9; CDR3aa: CASSVNGVGYGYTF; CDR3nt: TGTGCCAGCAGCGTAAACGGGGTTGGGTATGGCTACACCTTC
j_gene: TRBJ2-7; d_gene: TRBD2; abundance: NA; v_gene: TRBV27; CDR3aa: CASTTSGRPYEQYF; CDR3nt: TGTGCCAGCACCACTAGCGGGAGGCCCTACGAGCAGTACTTC
j_gene: TRBJ2-2; d_gene: NA; abundance: NA; v_gene: TRBV7-3; CDR3aa: CASSFTGPGELFF; CDR3nt: TGTGCCAGCAGCTTCACAGGCCCCGGGGAGCTGTTTTTT
j_gene: TRBJ2-7; d_gene: TRBD2; abundance: NA; v_gene: TRBV4-1; CDR3aa: CASSQVGLVSYEQYF; CDR3nt: TGCGCCAGCAGCCAAGTGGGACTAGTCTCCTACGAGCAGTACTTC
j_gene: TRBJ2-1; d_gene: NA; abundance: NA; v_gene: TRBV9; CDR3aa: CASSGAGNYNEQFF; CDR3nt: TGTGCCAGCAGTGGGGCAGGGAACTACAATGAGCAGTTCTTC
j_gene: TRBJ2-5; d_gene: TRBD1; abundance: NA; v_gene: TRBV6-5; CDR3aa: CASSFRQGETQYF; CDR3nt: TGTGCCAGCAGCTTTAGACAGGGAGAGACCCAGTACTTC
j_gene: TRBJ1-2; d_gene: TRBD1; abundance: NA; v_gene: TRBV27; CDR3aa: CASSPGRQGVYYGYTF; CDR3nt: TGTGCCAGCAGCCCGGGACGCCAGGGGGTTTACTATGGCTACACCTTC
j_gene: TRBJ1-1; d_gene: TRBD1; abundance: NA; v_gene: TRBV10-3; CDR3aa: CAISDPIQTGLDTEAFF; CDR3nt: TGTGCCATCAGTGATCCCATTCAGACAGGGTTGGACACTGAAGCTTTCTTT
j_gene: TRBJ2-5; d_gene: TRBD1; abundance: few; v_gene: TRBV5-1; CDR3aa: CASSGQGQETQYF; CDR3nt: TGCGCCAGCAGCGGACAGGGTCAAGAGACCCAGTACTTC
j_gene: TRBJ1-4; d_gene: TRBD1; abundance: NA; v_gene: TRBV4-1; CDR3aa: CASSHLQGAANEKLFF; CDR3nt: TGCGCCAGCAGCCACCTACAGGGGGCAGCTAATGAAAAACTGTTTTTT